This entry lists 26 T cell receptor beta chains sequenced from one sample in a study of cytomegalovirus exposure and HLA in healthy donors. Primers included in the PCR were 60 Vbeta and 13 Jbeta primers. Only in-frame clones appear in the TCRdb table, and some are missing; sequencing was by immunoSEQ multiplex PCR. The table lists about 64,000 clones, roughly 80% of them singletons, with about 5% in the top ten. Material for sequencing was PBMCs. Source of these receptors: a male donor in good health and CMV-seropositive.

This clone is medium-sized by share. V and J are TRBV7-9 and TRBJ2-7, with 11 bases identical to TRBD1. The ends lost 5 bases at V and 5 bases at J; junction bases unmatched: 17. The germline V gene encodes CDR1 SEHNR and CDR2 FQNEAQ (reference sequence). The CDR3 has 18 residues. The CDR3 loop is CASSRTRGQGARDHEQYF. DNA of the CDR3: TGTGCCAGCAGCCGAACTCGCGGACAGGGGGCGCGGGACCACGAGCAGTACTTC. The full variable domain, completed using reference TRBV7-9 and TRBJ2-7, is DTGVSQNPRHKITKRGQNVTFRCDPISEHNRLYWYRQTLGQGPEFLTYFQNEAQLEKSRLLSDRFSAERPKGSFSTLEIQRTEQGDSAMYLCASSRTRGQGARDHEQYFGPGTRLTVT.

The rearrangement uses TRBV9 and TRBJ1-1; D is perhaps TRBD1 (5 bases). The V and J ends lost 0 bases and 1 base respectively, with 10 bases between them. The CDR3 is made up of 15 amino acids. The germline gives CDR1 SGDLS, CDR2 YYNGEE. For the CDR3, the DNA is TGTGCCAGCAGCGTAGGCGGGGGGGGGAACACTGAAGCTTTCTTT. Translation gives CASSVGGGGNTEAFF.

CDR3 loop: CASSLERLAGASYEQYF. CDR3 nucleotide sequence: TGTGCCAGCAGCTTGGAAAGACTAGCGGGGGCATCCTACGAGCAGTACTTC. The V call is TRBV5-4, the J call TRBJ2-5, with 12 bases lining up with TRBD2. The J call is doubtful: the DNA matches TRBJ2-7 better. The CDR3 loop spans 17 amino acids. Germline assignment: CDR1 SGHNT and CDR2 YYREEE (reference sequence).

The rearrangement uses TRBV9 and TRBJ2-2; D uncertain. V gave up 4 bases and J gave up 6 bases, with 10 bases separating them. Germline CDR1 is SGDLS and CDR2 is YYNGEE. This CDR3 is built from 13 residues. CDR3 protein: CASSPPSAGELFF. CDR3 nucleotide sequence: TGTGCCAGCAGCCCTCCGAGCGCCGGGGAGCTGTTTTTT.

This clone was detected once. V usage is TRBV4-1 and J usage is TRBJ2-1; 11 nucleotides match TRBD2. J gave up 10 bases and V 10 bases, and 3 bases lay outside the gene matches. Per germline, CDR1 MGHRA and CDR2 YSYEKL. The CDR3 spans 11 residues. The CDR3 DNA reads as TGCGCCACCTCTAGCGGGGGGGAGCAGTTCTTC. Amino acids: CATSSGGEQFF.

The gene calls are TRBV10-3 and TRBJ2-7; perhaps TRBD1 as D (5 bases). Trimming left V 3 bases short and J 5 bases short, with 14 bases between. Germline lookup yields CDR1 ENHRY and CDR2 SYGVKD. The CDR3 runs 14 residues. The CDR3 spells CAISDKGSGHEQYF. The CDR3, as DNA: TGTGCCATCAGTGATAAGGGGTCCGGACACGAGCAGTACTTC.

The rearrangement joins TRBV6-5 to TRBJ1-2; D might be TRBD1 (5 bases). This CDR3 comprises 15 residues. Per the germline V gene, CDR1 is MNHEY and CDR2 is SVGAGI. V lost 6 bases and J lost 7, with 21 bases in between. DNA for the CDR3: TGTGCCAGCAGCCCTGACAGCCAGGCGTTCTCTGGCTACACCTTC. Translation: CASSPDSQAFSGYTF.

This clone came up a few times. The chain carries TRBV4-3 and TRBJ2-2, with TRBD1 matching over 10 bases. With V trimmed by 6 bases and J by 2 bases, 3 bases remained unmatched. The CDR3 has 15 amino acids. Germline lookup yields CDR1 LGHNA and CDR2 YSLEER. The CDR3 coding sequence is TGCGCCAGCAGGCGACAGGGGGCAAACACCGGGGAGCTGTTTTTT. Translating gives CASRRQGANTGELFF.

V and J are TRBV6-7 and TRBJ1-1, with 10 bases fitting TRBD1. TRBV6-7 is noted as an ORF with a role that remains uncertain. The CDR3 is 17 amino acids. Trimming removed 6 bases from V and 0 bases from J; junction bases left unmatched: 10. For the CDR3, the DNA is TGTGCCAGCAGCTTTCTCGGACAGGGGGAGATGAACACTGAAGCTTTCTTT. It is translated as CASSFLGQGEMNTEAFF.

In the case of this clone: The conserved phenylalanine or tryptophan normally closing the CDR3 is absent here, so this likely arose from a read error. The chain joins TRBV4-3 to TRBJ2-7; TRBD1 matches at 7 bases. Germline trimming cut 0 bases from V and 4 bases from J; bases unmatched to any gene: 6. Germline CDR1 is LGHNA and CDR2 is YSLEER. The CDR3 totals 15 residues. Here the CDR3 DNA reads TGCGCCAGCAGCCAAGACCGGCAGGGGGTTTACGAGCAGTACCTC. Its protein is CASSQDRQGVYEQYL.

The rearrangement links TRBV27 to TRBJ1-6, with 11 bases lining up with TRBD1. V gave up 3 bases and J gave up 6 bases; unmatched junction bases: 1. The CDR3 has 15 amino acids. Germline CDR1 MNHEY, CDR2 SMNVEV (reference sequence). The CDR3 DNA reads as TGTGCCAGCAGTTTCGGGACAGGGGGTAATTCACCCCTCCACTTT. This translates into CASSFGTGGNSPLHF.

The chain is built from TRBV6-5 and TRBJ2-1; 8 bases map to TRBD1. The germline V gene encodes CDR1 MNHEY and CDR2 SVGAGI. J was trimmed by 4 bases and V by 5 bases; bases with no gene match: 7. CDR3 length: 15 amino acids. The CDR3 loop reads CASSPDRGQYNEQFF. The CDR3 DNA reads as TGTGCCAGCAGTCCCGACAGGGGACAATACAATGAGCAGTTCTTC.

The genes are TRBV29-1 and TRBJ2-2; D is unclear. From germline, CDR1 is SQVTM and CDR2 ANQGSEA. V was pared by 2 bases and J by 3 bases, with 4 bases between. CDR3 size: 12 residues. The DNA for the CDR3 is TGCAGCGTTGAAATCTACACCGGGGAGCTGTTTTTT. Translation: CSVEIYTGELFF.

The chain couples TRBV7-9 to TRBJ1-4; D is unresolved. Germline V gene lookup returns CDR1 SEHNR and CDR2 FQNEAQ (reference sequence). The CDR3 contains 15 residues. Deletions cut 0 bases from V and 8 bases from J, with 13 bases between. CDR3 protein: CASSLAFGGEEKLFF. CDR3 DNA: TGTGCCAGCAGCTTAGCGTTTGGCGGTGAGGAAAAACTGTTTTTT.

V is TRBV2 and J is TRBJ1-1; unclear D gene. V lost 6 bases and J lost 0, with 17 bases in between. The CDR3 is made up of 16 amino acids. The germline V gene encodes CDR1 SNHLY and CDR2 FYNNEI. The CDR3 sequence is CASSPSSRGMNTEAFF. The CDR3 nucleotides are TGTGCCAGCAGCCCTAGCTCGAGAGGAATGAACACTGAAGCTTTCTTT. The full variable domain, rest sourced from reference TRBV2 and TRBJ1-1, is EPEVTQTPSHQVTQMGQEVILRCVPISNHLYFYWYRQILGQKVEFLVSFYNNEISEKSEIFDDQFSVERPDGSNFTLKIRSTKLEDSAMYFCASSPSSRGMNTEAFFGQGTRLTVV.

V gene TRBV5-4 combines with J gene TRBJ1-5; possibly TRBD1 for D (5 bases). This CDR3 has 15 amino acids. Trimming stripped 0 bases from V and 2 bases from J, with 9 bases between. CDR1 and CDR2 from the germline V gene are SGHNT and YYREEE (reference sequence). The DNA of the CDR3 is TGTGCCAGCAGCTTGGGGGGCCTGGGCAATCAGCCCCAGCATTTT. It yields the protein CASSLGGLGNQPQHF. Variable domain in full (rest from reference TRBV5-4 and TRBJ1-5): ETGVTQSPTHLIKTRGQQVTLRCSSQSGHNTVSWYQQALGQGPQFIFQYYREEENGRGNFPPRFSGLQFPNYSSELNVNALELDDSALYLCASSLGGLGNQPQHFGDGTRLSIL.

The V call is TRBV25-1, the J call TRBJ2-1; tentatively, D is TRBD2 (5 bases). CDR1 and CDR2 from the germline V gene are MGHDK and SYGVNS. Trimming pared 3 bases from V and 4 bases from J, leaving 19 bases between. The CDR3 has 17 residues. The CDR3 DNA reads TGTGCCAGCAGTGACCCTCTCCCTAGCACCTTATACAATGAGCAGTTCTTC. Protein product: CASSDPLPSTLYNEQFF.

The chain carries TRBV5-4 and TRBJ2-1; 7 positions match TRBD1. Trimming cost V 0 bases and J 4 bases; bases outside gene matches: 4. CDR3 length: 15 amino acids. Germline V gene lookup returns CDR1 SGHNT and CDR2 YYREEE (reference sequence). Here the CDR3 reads CASSLEQGEYNEQFF. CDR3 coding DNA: TGTGCCAGCAGCTTGGAGCAGGGGGAGTACAATGAGCAGTTCTTC.

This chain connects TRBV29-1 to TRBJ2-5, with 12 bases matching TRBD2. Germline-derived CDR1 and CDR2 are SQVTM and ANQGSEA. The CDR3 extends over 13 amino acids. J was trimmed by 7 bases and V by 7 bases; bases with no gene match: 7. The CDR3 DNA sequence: TGCAGCGCCCGACCGGGACTAGCGGGGACCCAGTACTTC. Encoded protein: CSARPGLAGTQYF.

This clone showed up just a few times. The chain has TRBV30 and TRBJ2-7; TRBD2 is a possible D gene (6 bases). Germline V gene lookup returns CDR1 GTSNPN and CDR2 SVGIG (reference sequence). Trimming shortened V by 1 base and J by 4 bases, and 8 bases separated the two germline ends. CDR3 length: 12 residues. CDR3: CAWSGRGYEQYF. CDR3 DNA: TGTGCCTGGAGTGGACGGGGGTACGAGCAGTACTTC.

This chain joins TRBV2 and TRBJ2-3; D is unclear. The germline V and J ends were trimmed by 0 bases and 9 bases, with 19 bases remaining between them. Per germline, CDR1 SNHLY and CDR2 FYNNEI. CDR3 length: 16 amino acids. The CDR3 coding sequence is TGTGCCAGCAGTGAAGCGCAAGTAGCATACTACTCAACGCAGTATTTT. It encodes CASSEAQVAYYSTQYF.

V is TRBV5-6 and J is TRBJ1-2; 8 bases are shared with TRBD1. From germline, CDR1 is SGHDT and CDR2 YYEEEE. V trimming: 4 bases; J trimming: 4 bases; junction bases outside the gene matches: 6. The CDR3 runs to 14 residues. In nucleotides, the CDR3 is TGTGCCAGCAGCCGCCTGACAGGGGTCTATGGCTACACCTTC. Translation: CASSRLTGVYGYTF.

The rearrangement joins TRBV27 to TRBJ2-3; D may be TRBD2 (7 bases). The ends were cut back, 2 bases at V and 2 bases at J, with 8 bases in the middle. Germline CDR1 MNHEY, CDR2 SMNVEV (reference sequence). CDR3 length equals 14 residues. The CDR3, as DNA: TGTGCCAGCAGTTTAGCGGGGGCCACAGATACGCAGTATTTT. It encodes CASSLAGATDTQYF.

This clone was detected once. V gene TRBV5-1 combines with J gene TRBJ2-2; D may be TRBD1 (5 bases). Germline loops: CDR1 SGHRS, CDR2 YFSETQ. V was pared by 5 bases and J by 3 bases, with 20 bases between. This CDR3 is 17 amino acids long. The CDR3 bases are TGCGCCAGCAGTTTACCAACGGCAGGGTCGTACACCGGGGAGCTGTTTTTT. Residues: CASSLPTAGSYTGELFF.

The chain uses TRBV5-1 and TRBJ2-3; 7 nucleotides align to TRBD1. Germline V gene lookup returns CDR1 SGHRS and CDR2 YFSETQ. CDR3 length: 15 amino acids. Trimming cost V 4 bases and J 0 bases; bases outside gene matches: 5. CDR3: CASSIGTVSTDTQYF. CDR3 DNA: TGCGCCAGCAGCATCGGGACAGTTAGCACAGATACGCAGTATTTT.

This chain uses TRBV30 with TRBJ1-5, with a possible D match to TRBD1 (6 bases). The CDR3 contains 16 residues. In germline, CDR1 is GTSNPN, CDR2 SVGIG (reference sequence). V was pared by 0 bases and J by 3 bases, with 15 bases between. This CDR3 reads CAWSVRGRGSNQPQHF. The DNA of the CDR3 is TGTGCCTGGAGTGTACGGGGTAGGGGGTCCAATCAGCCCCAGCATTTT.